Listed here is a single T cell receptor beta chain. The data derive from a study of shared T cell receptors in the human thymus. The germline gives CDR1 SGHRS, CDR2 YFSETQ. V was shortened by 4 bases and J by 3 bases, with 10 bases between the two germline ends. This CDR3 has 13 residues. Here immunoSEQ multiplex PCR was the method, and the copy in TCRdb shows in-frame clones only, minus some. This table has approximately 660,000 clones, 85% to 90% appearing once. These data were likewise used in another study, on human thymus T cells. Turning to that study: Within thymic and blood repertoires, V and J gene usage appeared to be biased. Thymic repertoires overlap heavily among unrelated individuals, related research has reported.

The chain couples TRBV5-1 to TRBJ1-1; no definite D call. The sequencing sample was made of thymocytes. The origin of this receptor is a boy in the first two years of life with a congenital heart defect. In DNA, the CDR3 is TGCGCCAGCAGCGCTTCCGGGGACACTGAAGCTTTCTTT. It is translated as CASSASGDTEAFF.